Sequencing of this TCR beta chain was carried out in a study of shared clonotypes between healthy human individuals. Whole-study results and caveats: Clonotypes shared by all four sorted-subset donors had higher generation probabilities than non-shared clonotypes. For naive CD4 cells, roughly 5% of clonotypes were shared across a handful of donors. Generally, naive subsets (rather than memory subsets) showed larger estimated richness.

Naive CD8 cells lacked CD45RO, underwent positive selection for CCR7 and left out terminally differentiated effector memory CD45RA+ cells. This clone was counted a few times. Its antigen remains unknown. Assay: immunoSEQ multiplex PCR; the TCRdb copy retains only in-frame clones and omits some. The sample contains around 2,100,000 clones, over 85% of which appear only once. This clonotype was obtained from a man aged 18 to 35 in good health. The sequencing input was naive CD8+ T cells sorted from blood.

The CDR3 DNA sequence: TGTGCCAGCAGCTCTGGGGACAGCGCAGAGAATGGCTACACCTTC. It is translated as CASSSGDSAENGYTF. V gene TRBV7-9 combines with J gene TRBJ1-2, with 7 bases identical to TRBD1. The CDR3 loop spans 15 amino acids. CDR1 and CDR2 from the germline V gene are SEHNR and FQNEAQ (reference sequence). Trimming removed 4 bases from V and 6 bases from J; junction bases left unmatched: 11.